This T cell receptor (beta chain) is from a study of control samples from healthy donors and cancer patients. Sequencing used immunoSEQ multiplex PCR; TCRdb keeps in-frame clones, though not all of them. The profile covers 50,000 to 65,000 clones, with 75% to 95% appearing a single time and more than 1% taken by the ten largest. V lost 1 base and J 10 bases, leaving 11 bases between the germline ends. CDR3 length: 13 residues. Germline V gene data show CDR1 as MDHEN and CDR2 as SYDVKM. The gene calls are TRBV28 and TRBJ2-1; weak D call: TRBD2 (5 bases). The clonotype was recovered from a woman in her 50s with colorectal cancer. The sequencing sample was made of PBMCs. CDR3 DNA: TGTGCCAGCAGTTTATCACGGACTGGCGAGCAGTTCTTC. Its translation is CASSLSRTGEQFF.